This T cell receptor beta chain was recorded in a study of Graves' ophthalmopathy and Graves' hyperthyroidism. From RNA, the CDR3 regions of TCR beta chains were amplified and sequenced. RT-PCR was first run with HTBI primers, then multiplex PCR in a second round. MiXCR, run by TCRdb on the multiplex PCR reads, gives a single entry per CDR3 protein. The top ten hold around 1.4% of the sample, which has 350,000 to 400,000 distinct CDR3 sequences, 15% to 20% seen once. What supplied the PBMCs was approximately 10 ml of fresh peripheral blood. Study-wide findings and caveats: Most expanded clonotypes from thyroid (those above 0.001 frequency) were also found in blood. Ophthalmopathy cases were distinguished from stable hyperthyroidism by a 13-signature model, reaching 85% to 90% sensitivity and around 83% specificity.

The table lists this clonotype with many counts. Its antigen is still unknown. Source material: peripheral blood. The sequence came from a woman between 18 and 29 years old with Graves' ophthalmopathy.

The CDR3 sequence is CASSPIGASYEQYF. As DNA, the CDR3 is TGTGCCAGCAGCCCTATAGGGGCTTCCTACGAGCAGTACTTC. V usage is TRBV6-1 and J usage is TRBJ2-7; possibly TRBD1 for D (5 bases). The germline V gene encodes CDR1 MNHNS and CDR2 SASEGT. V was pared by 6 bases and J by 1 base, with 13 bases between. This CDR3 is built from 14 residues.